Following are 6 T cell receptor beta chains from one sample sequenced in a study of blood T cell repertoires in COVID-19. Assay used: immunoSEQ multiplex PCR; TCRdb lists only in-frame clones, some missing. The sample contains 250,000 to 400,000 clones, almost 90% of which appear only once. The material sequenced was peripheral blood. All receptors come from a woman in her 30s with COVID-19, enrolled during active disease.

V and J are TRBV2 and TRBJ1-6, with 7 bases identical to TRBD1. Trimming cost V 6 bases and J 10 bases; bases outside gene matches: 15. Germline V gene sequence: CDR1 SNHLY, CDR2 FYNNEI. The CDR3 has 16 amino acids. In nucleotides, the CDR3 is TGTGCCAGCAGCTCACTTAAACAGGGGTTGGGATCACCCCTCCACTTT. It yields the protein CASSSLKQGLGSPLHF.

The gene calls are TRBV6-5 and TRBJ2-2; D gene uncertain. V lost 10 bases to trimming and J lost 4 bases, with 10 bases between them. Germline V gene lookup returns CDR1 MNHEY and CDR2 SVGAGI. The CDR3 covers 12 residues. CDR3 protein: CATNPSTGELFF. In DNA form, the CDR3 reads TGTGCCACTAACCCTAGCACCGGGGAGCTGTTTTTT.

The chain is built from TRBV13 and TRBJ1-2, with a tentative D call TRBD1 (5 bases). Germline loops: CDR1 PRHDT, CDR2 FYEKMQ (reference sequence). CDR3 size: 14 residues. The V and J ends lost 5 bases and 4 bases respectively, with 14 bases between them. The CDR3 loop is CASSPRDRSYGYTF. CDR3 DNA: TGTGCCAGCAGCCCGCGGGACCGAAGCTATGGCTACACCTTC.

The chain links TRBV5-4 to TRBJ1-4; D might be TRBD1 (6 bases). Germline lookup yields CDR1 SGHNT and CDR2 YYREEE (reference sequence). V was shortened by 3 bases and J by 1 base, with 7 bases between the two germline ends. The CDR3 length is 14 residues. The CDR3 loop reads CASSSDRTNEKLFF. In nucleotides, the CDR3 is TGTGCCAGCAGCTCGGACAGAACTAATGAAAAACTGTTTTTT.

The chain recombines TRBV7-6 with TRBJ2-1, with D uncertain. The CDR3 length is 12 residues. Trimming pared 2 bases from V and 9 bases from J, leaving 8 bases between. Germline V lookup: CDR1 SGHVS, CDR2 FNYEAQ. The CDR3 coding sequence is TGTGCCAGCAGCTTACCGCGGCGTGAGCAGTTCTTC. Translating gives CASSLPRREQFF.

The chain is built from TRBV27 and TRBJ2-4; weak D call: TRBD1 (6 bases). V lost 3 bases and J 7 bases, leaving 16 bases between the germline ends. The germline V gene has CDR1 MNHEY and CDR2 SMNVEV (reference sequence). This CDR3 has 15 amino acids. In DNA, the CDR3 is TGTGCCAGCAGTTTTGGAAGGGCAGGGGACAACATTCAGTACTTC. Translated: CASSFGRAGDNIQYF.